This T cell receptor beta chain was documented in a study of shared clonotypes between healthy human individuals. Losses at the gene ends were 2 bases for V and 7 bases for J; bases not matched to a gene: 10. The germline V gene has CDR1 SGHRS and CDR2 YFSETQ. This CDR3 region has 15 residues. Several immunoSEQ plates held equal portions of the genomic DNA taken from each subset. In the source study's methods: ImmunoSEQ yielded junction-only sequences lacking quality scores, so filtering differed. The data were produced by immunoSEQ multiplex PCR, yet TCRdb's version contains in-frame clones alone and is incomplete. V and J calls and clone size are those listed in that table; D and trimming were worked out from the DNA. The sample includes 400,000 to 500,000 clones, around three quarters seen only once; the top ten take about 12%.

This TCR derives from a middle-aged woman in good health. Some clones in this sample may be carry-over from other donors' samples. This rearrangement joins TRBV5-1 to TRBJ1-2, with 8 bases that match TRBD1. The source material was PBMCs. Here the CDR3 reads CASSLRTGSVVGYTF. CDR3 coding DNA: TGCGCCAGCAGCTTAAGGACAGGGTCGGTCGTTGGCTACACCTTC. The full variable domain, with the rest looked up from reference TRBV5-1 and TRBJ1-2, is KAGVTQTPRYLIKTRGQQVTLSCSPISGHRSVSWYQQTPGQGLQFLFEYFSETQRNKGNFPGRFSGRQFSNSRSEMNVSTLELGDSALYLCASSLRTGSVVGYTFGSGTRLTVV.